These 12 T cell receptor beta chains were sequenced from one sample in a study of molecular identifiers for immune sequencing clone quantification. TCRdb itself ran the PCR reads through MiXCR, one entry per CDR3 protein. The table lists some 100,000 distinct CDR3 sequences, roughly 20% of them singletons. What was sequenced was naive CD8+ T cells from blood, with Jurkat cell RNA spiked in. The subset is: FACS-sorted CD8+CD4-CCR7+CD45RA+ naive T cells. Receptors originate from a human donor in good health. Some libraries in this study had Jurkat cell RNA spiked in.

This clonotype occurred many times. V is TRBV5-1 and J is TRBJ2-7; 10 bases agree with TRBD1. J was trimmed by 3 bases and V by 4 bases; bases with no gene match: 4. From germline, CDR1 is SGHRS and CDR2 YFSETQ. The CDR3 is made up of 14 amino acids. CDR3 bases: TGCGCCAGCAGCCGGACAGGGGGACACTACGAGCAGTACTTC. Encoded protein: CASSRTGGHYEQYF.

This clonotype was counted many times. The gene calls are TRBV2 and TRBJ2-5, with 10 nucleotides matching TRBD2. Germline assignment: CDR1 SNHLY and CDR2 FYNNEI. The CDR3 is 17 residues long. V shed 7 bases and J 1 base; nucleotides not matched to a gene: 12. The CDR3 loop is CASKGGNSGGPQETQYF. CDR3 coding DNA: TGTGCCAGCAAAGGGGGGAATAGCGGGGGGCCCCAAGAGACCCAGTACTTC.

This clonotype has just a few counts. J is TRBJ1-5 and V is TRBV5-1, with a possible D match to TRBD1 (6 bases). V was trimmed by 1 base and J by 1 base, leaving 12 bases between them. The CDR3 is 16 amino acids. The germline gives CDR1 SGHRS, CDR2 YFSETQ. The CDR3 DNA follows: TGCGCCAGCAGCTTGCTCGGGGGCGGCAGCAATCAGCCCCAGCATTTT. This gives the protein CASSLLGGGSNQPQHF.

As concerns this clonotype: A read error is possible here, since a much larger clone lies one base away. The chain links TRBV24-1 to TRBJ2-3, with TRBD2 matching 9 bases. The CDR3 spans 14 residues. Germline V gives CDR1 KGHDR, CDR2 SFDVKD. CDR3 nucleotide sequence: TGTGCCGCCAGGGCGGGGGGGCCTATAGATACGCAGTATTTT. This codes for CAARAGGPIDTQYF.

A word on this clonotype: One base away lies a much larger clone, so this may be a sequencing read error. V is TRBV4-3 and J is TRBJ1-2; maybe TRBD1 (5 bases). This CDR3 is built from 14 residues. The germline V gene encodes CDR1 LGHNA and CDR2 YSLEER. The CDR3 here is CACSQDIRAYGYTF. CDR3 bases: TGCGCCTGCAGCCAAGATATCAGGGCGTATGGCTACACCTTC.

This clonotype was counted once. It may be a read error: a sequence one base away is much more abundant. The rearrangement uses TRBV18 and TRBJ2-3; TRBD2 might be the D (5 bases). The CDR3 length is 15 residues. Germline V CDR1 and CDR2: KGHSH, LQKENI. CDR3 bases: TGTTCCAGCTCACCGACTAACAGAGTCACAGATACGCAGTATTTT. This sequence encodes CSSSPTNRVTDTQYF.

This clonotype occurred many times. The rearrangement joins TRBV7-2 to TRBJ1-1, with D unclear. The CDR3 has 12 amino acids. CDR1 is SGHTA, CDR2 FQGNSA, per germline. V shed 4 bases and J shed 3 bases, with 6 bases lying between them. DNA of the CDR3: TGTGCCAGCAGCTGGACGGACACTGAAGCTTTCTTT. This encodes CASSWTDTEAFF.

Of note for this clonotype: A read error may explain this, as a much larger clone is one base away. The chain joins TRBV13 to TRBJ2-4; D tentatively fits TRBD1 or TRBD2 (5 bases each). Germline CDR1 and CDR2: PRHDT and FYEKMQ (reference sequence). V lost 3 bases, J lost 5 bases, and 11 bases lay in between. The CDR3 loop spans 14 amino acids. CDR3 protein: CASSFPGAENIQYF. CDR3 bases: TGTGCCAGCAGCTTCCCCGGGGCCGAAAACATTCAGTACTTC.

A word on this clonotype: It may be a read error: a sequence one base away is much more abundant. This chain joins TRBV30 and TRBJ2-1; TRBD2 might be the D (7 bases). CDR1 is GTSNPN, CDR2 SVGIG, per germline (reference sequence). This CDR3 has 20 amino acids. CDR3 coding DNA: TGTGCCTGGAGTGTAACTTTAGTATTGGCTGGAACGGGGGGCGTATATGAGCAGCTCTTC. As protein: CAWSVTLVLAGTGGVYEQLF.

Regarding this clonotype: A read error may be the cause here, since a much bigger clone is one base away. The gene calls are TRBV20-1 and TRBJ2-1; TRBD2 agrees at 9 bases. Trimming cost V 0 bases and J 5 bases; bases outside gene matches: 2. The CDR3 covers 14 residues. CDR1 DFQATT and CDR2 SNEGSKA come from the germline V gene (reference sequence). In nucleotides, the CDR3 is TGCAGTGCTAGAGAACTAGCGGGCCACAATGAGCAGTTCTTC. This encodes CSARELAGHNEQFF.

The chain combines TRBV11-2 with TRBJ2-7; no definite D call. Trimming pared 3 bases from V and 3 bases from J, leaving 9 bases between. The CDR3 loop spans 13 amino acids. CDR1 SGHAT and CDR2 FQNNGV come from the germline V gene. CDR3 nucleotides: TGTGCCAGCAGCTTTTTAGCCCTCTACGAGCAGTACTTC. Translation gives CASSFLALYEQYF.

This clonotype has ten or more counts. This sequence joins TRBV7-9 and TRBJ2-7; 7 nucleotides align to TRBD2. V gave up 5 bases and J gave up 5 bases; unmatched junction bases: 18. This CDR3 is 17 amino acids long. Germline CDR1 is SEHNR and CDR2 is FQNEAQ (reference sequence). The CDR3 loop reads CASSPAGPGLESHEQYF. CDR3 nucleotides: TGTGCCAGCAGCCCGGCGGGCCCAGGACTAGAAAGCCACGAGCAGTACTTC. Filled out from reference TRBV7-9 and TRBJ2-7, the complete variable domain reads DTGVSQNPRHKITKRGQNVTFRCDPISEHNRLYWYRQTLGQGPEFLTYFQNEAQLEKSRLLSDRFSAERPKGSFSTLEIQRTEQGDSAMYLCASSPAGPGLESHEQYFGPGTRLTVT.